Reported below is one T cell receptor beta chain. Its antigen is unidentified. A junction boundary mismatches the germline segment, possibly from a read error. The record originates from a study of tumor-infiltrating lymphocytes in primary liver carcinoma. On the study more broadly: The patient population consisted of men and women between 30 and 69 years of age.

Extraction also yielded germline DNA, while blood RNA was obtained from unsorted whole blood. Germline V gene sequence: CDR1 SGHNT, CDR2 YENEEA. The CDR3 runs to 15 residues. Synthesis of TCR beta cDNA was carried out from about 0.55 ug total RNA with a constant-region primer. Three nested multiplex PCR rounds, a slightly modified ARM-PCR method, built the TCR beta libraries. In the first two PCR rounds, TRBV1-TRBV30 forward primers were paired with a C-beta reverse primer, and each round lasted approximately 9 cycles. A single record per CDR3 protein comes from TCRdb applying MiXCR to the multiplex PCR reads. The table includes about 200,000 distinct CDR3 sequences, roughly two thirds detected once. Study-wide findings and caveats: Top-250-clone fractions were significantly higher in tumors than in blood (p = 0.039).

The source is a woman aged 55-70 years with primary liver carcinoma and hepatitis B virus infection. The source material was peripheral blood. V usage is TRBV11-3 and J usage is TRBJ2-2; 9 bases are shared with TRBD1. CDR3 coding DNA: TGCTCCAGCAGCAGACAGGGGGCGAACACCGGGGAGCTGTTTTTT. Amino acids: CSSSRQGANTGELFF.